The clone carrying this T cell receptor (beta chain) was detected a few times. The sample comes from a study of identical twins. Via MiXCR, TCRdb re-called the 5' RACE reads, giving one row per CDR3 protein. The repertoire holds 600,000 to 800,000 distinct CDR3 sequences, less than 25% seen once, with about 4.5% in the top ten. V lost 3 bases, J lost 6 bases, and 14 bases lay in between. The CDR3 length is 14 residues. These sequences were also reported in another study, on T cells expressing NK-cell markers. Turning to that study: Roughly six of the donors carried dominant NKG2C+ clonotypes that took up roughly 1.0-7.5% of their CD8+ T cells.

The sequence was collected from a woman between 18 and 29 years old in good health. The specimen was PBMCs. The chain couples TRBV12-3 or TRBV12-4 to TRBJ1-2; a weak D match, TRBD1 (6 bases). DNA of the CDR3: TGTGCCAGCAGTTTGAGGCAGGGGAACGATGGCTACACCTTC. It yields the protein CASSLRQGNDGYTF.